The 17 T cell receptor beta chains below come from one sample, sequenced in a study of shared clonotypes between healthy human individuals. CD8 cells classed as naive were CD45RO-negative and positively selected for CCR7, excluding terminally differentiated effector memory CD45RA+ cells. Libraries were prepared by immunoSEQ multiplex PCR; TCRdb keeps only in-frame clonotypes and omits some of them. The profile shows roughly 2.1 million clones, 85% to 95% of them singletons. Sequenced material: naive CD8+ T cells from PBMCs. The receptor source for this set is a man aged 18-30 years in good health. Some clones in this sample may be carry-over from other donors' samples.

This clone was counted once. The chain links TRBV28 to TRBJ1-2; no clear D. Between the trimmed V and J ends, which lost 4 bases and 6 bases, there was a span of 27 bases. CDR1 is MDHEN, CDR2 SYDVKM, per germline. This CDR3 is 18 amino acids long. The CDR3 here is CASSSLISKVFQSNGYTF. In DNA form, the CDR3 reads TGTGCCAGCAGTTCATTGATCTCTAAGGTCTTCCAGTCAAATGGCTACACCTTC.

The genes are TRBV7-2 and TRBJ2-1; 11 nucleotides align to TRBD2. Trimming removed 1 base from V and 5 bases from J; junction bases left unmatched: 1. Germline loops: CDR1 SGHTA, CDR2 FQGNSA. The CDR3 consists of 15 residues. CDR3 protein: CASSLGLAGNNEQFF. DNA for the CDR3: TGTGCCAGCAGCTTAGGACTAGCGGGAAACAATGAGCAGTTCTTC.

In regard to this clone: An end of the junction does not agree with germline; a read error may underlie this. The V call is TRBV7-3, the J call TRBJ2-4; the D is unclear. Germline lookup yields CDR1 SGHTA and CDR2 FQGTGA. CDR3 length equals 12 residues. CDR3 loop: CASNLYRPAGHF. For the CDR3, the DNA is TGTGCCAGCAACCTATATCGGCCAGCCGGTCACTTC.

The J gene is TRBJ2-3, the V gene TRBV4-3, with 9 nucleotides matching TRBD2. Germline CDR1 reads LGHNA; CDR2 reads YSLEER. V lost 1 base, J lost 3 bases, and 11 bases stayed unmatched. The CDR3 length is 18 residues. Written as DNA, the CDR3 is TGCGCCAGCAGCCAAGCCCCCGCTAGCGGGGTACCTACAGATACGCAGTATTTT. This codes for CASSQAPASGVPTDTQYF.

Concerning this clone: This CDR3 is also generated by other DNA sequences in the sample. The rearrangement uses TRBV28 and TRBJ2-7; tentatively, D is TRBD1 (5 bases). Per the germline V gene, CDR1 is MDHEN and CDR2 is SYDVKM. This CDR3 is 14 amino acids long. The V end lost 4 bases, the J end lost 3 bases, and 13 bases lay between the germline ends. As DNA, the CDR3 is TGTGCCAGCAGTTCCCGAGACAGTGACTACGAGCAGTACTTC. This encodes CASSSRDSDYEQYF.

In DNA, the CDR3 is TGTGCCAGCAGAATGGCGGGAGAGGGCACCGGGGAGCTGTTTTTT. This translates into CASRMAGEGTGELFF. The genes are TRBV2 and TRBJ2-2; 7 bases are shared with TRBD2. V lost 6 bases to trimming and J lost 4 bases; unmatched junction nucleotides: 8. The CDR3 is 15 residues long. CDR1 and CDR2 from the germline V gene are SNHLY and FYNNEI.

The DNA for the CDR3 is TGTGCCAGCAGCCTCCGTCTAGTCAGCACTGAAGCTTTCTTT. It is translated as CASSLRLVSTEAFF. The rearrangement uses TRBV9 and TRBJ1-1; D gene ambiguous. Germline V CDR1 and CDR2: SGDLS, YYNGEE. V lost 4 bases and J lost 4, with 14 bases in between. The CDR3 covers 14 residues.

J is TRBJ2-7 and V is TRBV19; D uncertain. This CDR3 comprises 12 residues. Trimming stripped 8 bases from V and 1 base from J, with 9 bases between. CDR1 and CDR2 from the germline V gene are LNHDA and SQIVND (reference sequence). The CDR3 is CASEDGSYEQYF. As DNA, the CDR3 is TGTGCCAGTGAGGACGGATCCTACGAGCAGTACTTC.

This rearrangement joins TRBV7-3 to TRBJ2-2; 10 nucleotides align to TRBD2. The junction had 6 bases not matched to a gene; V was cut back by 3 bases and J by 5 bases. CDR1 and CDR2 from the germline V gene are SGHTA and FQGTGA. This CDR3 comprises 16 residues. The CDR3: CASSLLAGVGTGELFF. CDR3 in DNA: TGTGCCAGCAGCTTGCTAGCGGGAGTGGGTACCGGGGAGCTGTTTTTT. The full variable domain, its missing parts supplied by reference TRBV7-3 and TRBJ2-2, is GAGVSQTPSNKVTEKGKYVELRCDPISGHTALYWYRQSLGQGPEFLIYFQGTGAADDSGLPNDRFFAVRPEGSVSTLKIQRTERGDSAVYLCASSLLAGVGTGELFFGEGSRLTVL.

The V and J genes are TRBV6-1 and TRBJ2-3, with TRBD1 matching 9 bases. The V segment lost 7 bases and the J segment 2 bases; nucleotides outside the gene matches: 7. The CDR3 has 15 residues. In germline, CDR1 is MNHNS, CDR2 SASEGT. CDR3 DNA sequence: TGTGCCAGCACCAACCGGGACAGGGACACAGATACGCAGTATTTT. Translating gives CASTNRDRDTDTQYF.

The V gene is TRBV7-8, the J gene TRBJ2-7, with D unresolved. The germline V gene has CDR1 SGHVS and CDR2 FQNEAQ. The CDR3 loop spans 11 amino acids. V was pared by 5 bases and J by 3 bases, with 5 bases between. CDR3 sequence: CASSDHYEQYF. CDR3 bases: TGTGCCAGCAGCGACCACTACGAGCAGTACTTC.

The V call is TRBV6-1, the J call TRBJ2-7, with a possible D match to TRBD2 (5 bases). The germline V gene has CDR1 MNHNS and CDR2 SASEGT. Trimming left V 8 bases short and J 2 bases short, with 10 bases between. CDR3 length: 12 amino acids. Written as DNA, the CDR3 is TGTGCCAGCGGGAGAGTGCCCTACGAGCAGTACTTC. Translating it yields CASGRVPYEQYF.

V and J are TRBV11-2 and TRBJ1-5; no reliable D call. V lost 1 base and J 9 bases, leaving 4 bases between the germline ends. Germline-derived CDR1 and CDR2 are SGHAT and FQNNGV. The CDR3 length is 11 residues. CDR3 loop: CASSLGGPQHF. Written as DNA, the CDR3 is TGTGCCAGCAGCTTAGGGGGGCCCCAGCATTTT.

This clone was recorded a few times. The gene calls are TRBV29-1 and TRBJ2-2; 7 bases map to TRBD1. Germline V gene lookup returns CDR1 SQVTM and CDR2 ANQGSEA. The CDR3 runs to 12 residues. Unmatched junction bases numbered 5, after V lost 5 bases and J lost 8 bases. The CDR3 DNA reads as TGCAGCGTTACACACAGGGGAGGGGAGCTGTTTTTT. Its protein is CSVTHRGGELFF.

This clone showed up just a few times. V and J are TRBV27 and TRBJ1-5; D not resolved. Germline CDR1 is MNHEY and CDR2 is SMNVEV (reference sequence). CDR3 length equals 12 residues. Trimming removed 5 bases at V and 10 bases at J, with 12 bases between. CDR3 in amino acids: CASSAGRSPQHF. The CDR3 DNA reads TGTGCCAGCAGTGCTGGTCGTAGTCCCCAGCATTTT.

The chain is built from TRBV5-5 and TRBJ2-7, with D uncertain. This CDR3 comprises 13 residues. Germline V gene data show CDR1 as SGHKS and CDR2 as YYEKEE (reference sequence). V lost 0 bases and J 6 bases, leaving 10 bases between the germline ends. CDR3 nucleotide sequence: TGTGCCAGCAGCTTGGATGAGGCATCCGAGCAGTACTTC. It translates to CASSLDEASEQYF. Using reference TRBV5-5 and TRBJ2-7 for the parts outside the CDR3, the full variable domain is DAGVTQSPTHLIKTRGQQVTLRCSPISGHKSVSWYQQVLGQGPQFIFQYYEKEERGRGNFPDRFSARQFPNYSSELNVNALLLGDSALYLCASSLDEASEQYFGPGTRLTVT.

The chain uses TRBV28 and TRBJ1-1, with D unclear. CDR1 and CDR2 from the germline V gene are MDHEN and SYDVKM. The ends were cut back, 0 bases at V and 3 bases at J, with 11 bases in the middle. The CDR3 has 15 amino acids. Here the CDR3 reads CASSLWADSDTEAFF. As DNA, the CDR3 is TGTGCCAGCAGTTTATGGGCGGATTCGGACACTGAAGCTTTCTTT.